This is a list of T cell receptor beta chains from one sample in a study of T cell responses to AZD1222 COVID-19 vaccine. Clones were read by immunoSEQ multiplex PCR, and TCRdb kept only the in-frame ones, dropping some. The sample contains roughly 120,000 clones, roughly 90% of which appear only once. Specimen: peripheral blood, collected 28 days after the second AZD1222 dose. The receptor set was obtained from an adult who received the AZD1222 COVID-19 vaccine. The CDR3 runs from the conserved cysteine through the conserved F or W. Each record gives: J gene, V gene, D gene, clone size, CDR3 DNA, CDR3 protein. A D gene is named only where the DNA matches it firmly. Expanded clones are given a class, and other clones once, few, many or no size at all.

J gene: TRBJ1-6; V gene: TRBV6-6; D gene: TRBD1; clone size: NA; CDR3 DNA: TGTGCCAGCAGTCCGCCGGACAGGGTAGCCCTCCACTTT; CDR3 protein: CASSPPDRVALHF
J gene: TRBJ2-1; V gene: TRBV5-8; D gene: TRBD2; clone size: once; CDR3 DNA: TGTGCCAGCAGCACCACTAGCGGGGGAGATTTCTACAATGAGCAGTTCTTC; CDR3 protein: CASSTTSGGDFYNEQFF
J gene: TRBJ2-1; V gene: TRBV7-3; D gene: NA; clone size: NA; CDR3 DNA: TGTGCCAGCAGCTTAACTGGAACGCGGTCCTACAATGAGCAGTTCTTC; CDR3 protein: CASSLTGTRSYNEQFF
J gene: TRBJ2-7; V gene: TRBV28; D gene: NA; clone size: NA; CDR3 DNA: TGTGCCAGCAGTTCATCGATACAGGGTAGCGAGCAGTACTTC; CDR3 protein: CASSSSIQGSEQYF
J gene: TRBJ2-1; V gene: TRBV19; D gene: TRBD2; clone size: NA; CDR3 DNA: TGTGCCAGTAGTATACAGCGGGGGGCTTACAATGAGCAGTTCTTC; CDR3 protein: CASSIQRGAYNEQFF
J gene: TRBJ1-2; V gene: TRBV5-4; D gene: NA; clone size: NA; CDR3 DNA: TGTGCCAGCAGCTTGGTAGGGATTAACTATGGCTACACCTTC; CDR3 protein: CASSLVGINYGYTF
J gene: TRBJ2-6; V gene: TRBV4-3; D gene: NA; clone size: NA; CDR3 DNA: TGCGCCAGCAGCCAAGAGGGGGGAGGTGGGGCCAACGTCCTGACTTTC; CDR3 protein: CASSQEGGGGANVLTF
J gene: TRBJ1-1; V gene: TRBV27; D gene: NA; clone size: once; CDR3 DNA: TGTGCCAGCAGTGGACAGATGAACACTGAAGCTTTCTTT; CDR3 protein: CASSGQMNTEAFF
J gene: TRBJ2-1; V gene: TRBV2; D gene: NA; clone size: NA; CDR3 DNA: TGTGCCAGCAGTGACTCGATTAGTGAGCAGTTCTTC; CDR3 protein: CASSDSISEQFF
J gene: TRBJ2-7; V gene: TRBV20-1; D gene: NA; clone size: NA; CDR3 DNA: TGCAGTGCTAGTAAGGGCGCCTACGAGCAGTACTTC; CDR3 protein: CSASKGAYEQYF
J gene: TRBJ2-7; V gene: TRBV3-1/TRBV3-2; D gene: TRBD2; clone size: NA; CDR3 DNA: TGTGCCAGCAGCCAAGATTTGTCGGGGGGTCTAGCTTCCTACGAGCAGTACTTC; CDR3 protein: CASSQDLSGGLASYEQYF
J gene: TRBJ2-3; V gene: TRBV2; D gene: TRBD2; clone size: NA; CDR3 DNA: TGTGCCAGCAGTGCTGCGGGGGGAACCACAGATACGCAGTATTTT; CDR3 protein: CASSAAGGTTDTQYF
J gene: TRBJ2-5; V gene: TRBV7-2; D gene: NA; clone size: NA; CDR3 DNA: TGTGCCAGCAGCTTAGGGGGCGCTCAGGAGACCCAGTACTTC; CDR3 protein: CASSLGGAQETQYF
J gene: TRBJ2-5; V gene: TRBV6-1; D gene: TRBD2; clone size: NA; CDR3 DNA: TGTGCCAGCAGTGAAGGACTAGCGGAAGAGACCCAGTACTTC; CDR3 protein: CASSEGLAEETQYF
J gene: TRBJ2-1; V gene: TRBV4-1; D gene: TRBD2; clone size: NA; CDR3 DNA: TGCGCCAGCAGCCCTCGAGCGGGGGGGCAGGAGGGTGAGCAGTTCTTC; CDR3 protein: CASSPRAGGQEGEQFF
J gene: TRBJ1-2; V gene: TRBV19; D gene: TRBD1; clone size: once; CDR3 DNA: TGTGCCAGTAGTATTGGGACAGGGCCGGGCGGCTACACCTTC; CDR3 protein: CASSIGTGPGGYTF
J gene: TRBJ1-6; V gene: TRBV2; D gene: NA; clone size: NA; CDR3 DNA: TGTGCCAGCAGGATTTCGAATTCACCCCTCCACTTT; CDR3 protein: CASRISNSPLHF
J gene: TRBJ1-2; V gene: TRBV5-6; D gene: NA; clone size: NA; CDR3 DNA: TGTGCCAGCGAGGAGGGCGGCAACTATGGCTACACCTTC; CDR3 protein: CASEEGGNYGYTF
J gene: TRBJ2-1; V gene: TRBV9; D gene: NA; clone size: once; CDR3 DNA: TGTGCCAGCAGCCTCGGCCCCCACAATGAGCAGTTCTTC; CDR3 protein: CASSLGPHNEQFF
J gene: TRBJ2-7; V gene: TRBV3-1/TRBV3-2; D gene: NA; clone size: NA; CDR3 DNA: TGTGCCAGCAGCCAAGAAGGGCGGGGACTGCCTCGCGAGCAGTACTTC; CDR3 protein: CASSQEGRGLPREQYF
J gene: TRBJ2-7; V gene: TRBV5-1; D gene: TRBD2; clone size: NA; CDR3 DNA: TGCGCCAGCAGCCTCGGTAGCGGGGGCTACGAGCAGTACTTC; CDR3 protein: CASSLGSGGYEQYF
J gene: TRBJ2-7; V gene: TRBV2; D gene: NA; clone size: NA; CDR3 DNA: TGTGCCAGCAAGCCGGACGCAACCTACGAGCAGTACTTC; CDR3 protein: CASKPDATYEQYF
J gene: TRBJ1-6; V gene: TRBV4-3; D gene: NA; clone size: NA; CDR3 DNA: TGCGCCAGCAGCCAAGACAGGCTCAAGGGATCACCCCTCCACTTT; CDR3 protein: CASSQDRLKGSPLHF
J gene: TRBJ1-5; V gene: TRBV15; D gene: NA; clone size: NA; CDR3 DNA: TGTGCCACCAGCAGAGATCAGGGCAAACGCAATCAGCCCCAGCATTTT; CDR3 protein: CATSRDQGKRNQPQHF
J gene: TRBJ1-2; V gene: TRBV5-4; D gene: TRBD1; clone size: once; CDR3 DNA: TGTGCCAGCAGCCGCAAAGGAGGGACAGGGGGCGGCGGCTACACCTTC; CDR3 protein: CASSRKGGTGGGGYTF
J gene: TRBJ2-7; V gene: TRBV5-3; D gene: TRBD1; clone size: NA; CDR3 DNA: TGTGCCAGAAGACCGGACAGGGACTGCGCAACAACCTACGAGCAGTACTTC; CDR3 protein: CARRPDRDCATTYEQYF
J gene: TRBJ2-1; V gene: TRBV19; D gene: TRBD2; clone size: NA; CDR3 DNA: TGTGCCAGTAGTATCGGACTAGCGGACTACAATGAGCAGTTCTTC; CDR3 protein: CASSIGLADYNEQFF
J gene: TRBJ2-1; V gene: TRBV7-3; D gene: TRBD2; clone size: NA; CDR3 DNA: TGTGCCAGCAGCTTAAGACTAGCGGGAGACGATGAGCAGTTCTTC; CDR3 protein: CASSLRLAGDDEQFF
J gene: TRBJ1-3; V gene: TRBV2; D gene: NA; clone size: NA; CDR3 DNA: TGTGCCAGCAGTGATTCGACGGAAGACTCTGGAAACACCATATATTTT; CDR3 protein: CASSDSTEDSGNTIYF